The entry below describes one TCR gamma chain. The data belong to a study of gamma-delta T cells after stem cell transplantation. Germline lookup yields CDR1 VENAVY and CDR2 YDSYNSRV. This CDR3 contains 11 residues. TCRdb reran clone calling via CATT on the RT-PCR reads. There are about 3,600 gamma-chain clones in the sample; 4% to 6% occur only once, and 20% to 25% lies in the top ten. The source is a human donor. It is not recorded whose cells these are; they may come from a transplant donor. The sequenced material came from gamma-delta T cells. J is TRGJ1 or TRGJ2 and V is TRGV8. The CDR3 here is CAVGHYYKKLF. The CDR3 DNA follows: TGTGCGGTGGGCCATTATTATAAGAAACTCTTT.